The 11 T cell receptor beta chains listed next were all sequenced from one sample in a study of cytotoxic CD8 clonotypes in ibrutinib-treated CLL (TCRdb year 2021). Library preparation employed the immunoSEQ multiplex PCR assay. The table comes from immuneACCESS by way of TCRdb, which keeps in-frame sequences with V and J called. Part of the clones is missing from these tables; in studies checked, under half for an unresolved V gene and the rest for unknown reasons. Present in this sample are around 310,000 clones, roughly 80% of which were seen just once. The ten largest clones add up to more than 6% of the sample. This sample comprised PBMCs, obtained before ibrutinib treatment. Receptor source: a human donor with chronic lymphocytic leukemia.

V is TRBV4-1 and J is TRBJ2-1; 10 bases align to TRBD2. Germline V lookup: CDR1 MGHRA, CDR2 YSYEKL. The CDR3 spans 15 residues. The trim removed 4 bases at V and 5 bases at J, leaving 5 bases unmatched. CDR3 sequence: CASSPTSGDNNEQFF. In nucleotides, the CDR3 is TGCGCCAGCAGCCCTACTAGCGGGGACAACAATGAGCAGTTCTTC.

V and J are TRBV12-5 and TRBJ1-1, with 8 bases aligning to TRBD1. The CDR3 runs to 16 residues. Losses at the gene ends were 0 bases for V and 10 bases for J; bases not matched to a gene: 13. Germline V gives CDR1 LGHNT, CDR2 FRNRAP. The CDR3, as DNA: TGTGCTAGTGGTTTGGTAACCGGACAGGGAGTCGTGGCAGCTTTCTTT. This encodes CASGLVTGQGVVAAFF.

This clone has more than one count but fewer than ten. CDR3 DNA sequence: TGTGCCAGCAGTTTGACGACAGGCACCGGGGGTCAGCCCCAGCATTTT. Translated: CASSLTTGTGGQPQHF. The rearrangement joins TRBV28 to TRBJ1-5; possible D gene TRBD1, 6 bases. Trimming removed 3 bases at V and 6 bases at J, with 18 bases between. CDR1 is MDHEN and CDR2 is SYDVKM in the germline V gene. CDR3 size: 16 residues.

The gene calls are TRBV28 and TRBJ2-3, with D possibly being TRBD2 (6 bases). CDR1 is MDHEN and CDR2 is SYDVKM in the germline V gene. The CDR3 totals 13 residues. Trimming cost V 10 bases and J 0 bases, with 11 bases left between them. CDR3 DNA: TGTGCCACCGAGGGACTCAGCACAGATACGCAGTATTTT. Protein sequence: CATEGLSTDTQYF.

This chain connects TRBV15 to TRBJ1-1, with TRBD1 matching 9 bases. The junction had 10 bases not matched to a gene; V was cut back by 2 bases and J by 6 bases. The CDR3 is made up of 16 amino acids. Germline V lookup: CDR1 LNHNV, CDR2 YYDKDF (reference sequence). The DNA of the CDR3 is TGTGCCACCAGCAGATTACGGACAGGGGTGGTTTCTGAAGCTTTCTTT. It codes for CATSRLRTGVVSEAFF. The variable domain in full, with the rest retrieved from reference TRBV15 and TRBJ1-1, is DAMVIQNPRYQVTQFGKPVTLSCSQTLNHNVMYWYQQKSSQAPKLLFHYYDKDFNNEADTPDNFQSRRPNTSFCFLDIRSPGLGDTAMYLCATSRLRTGVVSEAFFGQGTRLTVV.

The chain is built from TRBV7-2 and TRBJ1-2; D might be TRBD1 (6 bases). With 5 bases removed from V and 13 bases from J, the gap between germline ends came to 20 bases. Germline V gives CDR1 SGHTA, CDR2 FQGNSA. The length of the CDR3 is 13 residues. The CDR3 DNA sequence: TGTGCCAGCAGCGCGTTAGGGGGACGGGACACCACCTTC. Its translation is CASSALGGRDTTF.

This chain joins TRBV29-1 and TRBJ2-7; 7 bases align to TRBD2. Trimming at V came to 1 base and at J to 4 bases, leaving 4 bases not matched to a gene. CDR3 length: 13 amino acids. The V gene's germline CDR1 is SQVTM and CDR2 ANQGSEA. CDR3 in DNA: TGCAGCGTTGAAGGACTAGCCGGGTACGAGCAGTACTTC. Its protein product is CSVEGLAGYEQYF.

V gene TRBV5-4 combines with J gene TRBJ1-2; 7 positions match TRBD1. Germline trimming cut 4 bases from V and 2 bases from J; bases unmatched to any gene: 2. The CDR3 extends over 13 amino acids. Germline V CDR1 and CDR2: SGHNT, YYREEE (reference sequence). In DNA, the CDR3 is TGTGCCAGCAGCCTACAGGGGAACTATGGCTACACCTTC. This gives the protein CASSLQGNYGYTF.

V usage is TRBV19 and J usage is TRBJ2-7; TRBD2 agrees at 9 bases. This CDR3 spans 14 amino acids. Germline values: CDR1 LNHDA, CDR2 SQIVND (reference sequence). The ends lost 8 bases at V and 0 bases at J; junction bases unmatched: 5. CDR3 sequence (DNA): TGTGCCAGTTCAAGTAGCGGGAGCTCCTACGAGCAGTACTTC. Translated: CASSSSGSSYEQYF.

The chain recombines TRBV28 with TRBJ2-5, with D perhaps being TRBD1 or TRBD2 (5 bases each). CDR1 and CDR2 from the germline V gene are MDHEN and SYDVKM. The CDR3 spans 17 residues. Trimming pared 2 bases from V and 5 bases from J, leaving 21 bases between. In nucleotides, the CDR3 is TGTGCCAGCAGTTTACGTGGGCAGGGAAGAGGGCGGGAGACCCAGTACTTC. Amino acids: CASSLRGQGRGRETQYF.

This chain joins TRBV19 and TRBJ2-3, with D unresolved. With 3 bases removed from V and 1 base from J, the gap between germline ends came to 8 bases. CDR1 is LNHDA and CDR2 is SQIVND in the germline V gene (reference sequence). The CDR3 has 14 residues. CDR3 amino acids: CASSILGRTDTQYF. Written as DNA, the CDR3 is TGTGCCAGTAGTATTCTAGGGCGCACAGATACGCAGTATTTT.